The rows below give T cell receptor beta chains drawn from one sample of a study of control samples from healthy donors and cancer patients. The repertoire was sequenced with immunoSEQ multiplex PCR; TCRdb's copy has only in-frame clones and lacks some. This sample has around 170,000 clones, with 88% found just once. Sequenced: blood. The receptors come from a woman younger than 45 in good health. CDR3s include the opening cysteine and the closing phenylalanine or tryptophan. The D gene is left open where the match is weak. Expanded clones get a size class; other rows say once, few or many, or leave the size out.

TRBD2,TRBV23-1,19,few,TRBJ2-3,TGCGCCAGCAGTCAATGGGGCCAGCGGGAGGACCCTAGCACAGATACGCAGTATTTT,CASSQWGQREDPSTDTQYF
-,TRBV6-1,15,-,TRBJ2-3,TGTGCCAGCAGTGAACTAGGGGGGGGGACCGATACGCAGTATTTT,CASSELGGGTDTQYF
-,TRBV14,15,-,TRBJ2-3,TGTGCCAGCAGCCTCCGACTAGGAAGCACAGATACGCAGTATTTT,CASSLRLGSTDTQYF
TRBD1,TRBV7-9,13,-,TRBJ1-2,TGTGCCACCTCCGGGGCAGGGGGCTTTGGCTACACCTTC,CATSGAGGFGYTF
-,TRBV27,13,-,TRBJ1-1,TGTGCCAGCAGTTTTGCCCGGGGTGGTGAAGCTTTCTTT,CASSFARGGEAFF
-,TRBV12-3/TRBV12-4,13,-,TRBJ1-1,TGTGCCAGCAGACAAGGTACTTACACTGAAGCTTTCTTT,CASRQGTYTEAFF
TRBD1,TRBV2,14,-,TRBJ1-2,TGTGCCAGCAGTGAGGTGGCAGGGGGCAATGGCTACACCTTC,CASSEVAGGNGYTF
TRBD2,TRBV7-6,15,-,TRBJ2-3,TGTGCCAGCAGCTTTTTGGGCGGGGGGCTAGATACGCAGTATTTT,CASSFLGGGLDTQYF
-,TRBV6-5,11,-,TRBJ2-3,TGTGCCAGCGAGAACGGGGATACGCAGTATTTT,CASENGDTQYF
-,TRBV5-5,14,-,TRBJ2-7,TGTGCCAGCAGCTCCGGGACGGGATCCTACGAGCAGTACTTC,CASSSGTGSYEQYF
-,TRBV7-2,17,-,TRBJ2-3,TGTGCCAGCAGCTCGGACAGCCTTCCGTTTAGCACAGATACGCAGTATTTT,CASSSDSLPFSTDTQYF
-,TRBV6-5,16,few,TRBJ1-3,TGTGCCAGCAGTTCGGGGAGGTTCCCCTCTGGAAACACCATATATTTT,CASSSGRFPSGNTIYF
TRBD1,TRBV4-1,17,-,TRBJ2-3,TGCGCCAGCAGCCAATACGGGACAGGGGCCGCCACAGATACGCAGTATTTT,CASSQYGTGAATDTQYF
-,TRBV5-4,16,-,TRBJ1-4,TGTGCGTACGGCCGGGAGGCTTATGGTGCTAATGAAAAACTGTTTTTT,CAYGREAYGANEKLFF
-,TRBV19,14,-,TRBJ1-6,TGTGCCAGTAGTCTCGGGCAAGCGAATTCACCCCTCCACTTT,CASSLGQANSPLHF
-,TRBV9,13,-,TRBJ2-2,TGTGCCAGCAGCCCCCCGGGCACCGGGGAGCTGTTTTTT,CASSPPGTGELFF
-,TRBV5-4,12,-,TRBJ2-5,TGTGCCAGCAGTTCCGATGGGGAGACCCAGTACTTC,CASSSDGETQYF
TRBD2,TRBV29-1,16,-,TRBJ2-7,TGCAGCGTTGAAGATCCTAAGACTAGCGGAAACTACGAGCAGTACTTC,CSVEDPKTSGNYEQYF
-,TRBV6-5,14,-,TRBJ1-5,TGTGCCAGCAGTTACAAAGGGGGAATTCAGCCCCAGCATTTT,CASSYKGGIQPQHF
-,TRBV7-9,15,-,TRBJ2-1,TGTGCCAGCAGACAAGATGGGGGTCCGGGTCTAGGGCAGTTCTTC,CASRQDGGPGLGQFF
-,TRBV30,13,-,TRBJ1-5,TGTGCCTGGAGTAGCCAGGGGAGTCAGCCCCAGCATTTT,CAWSSQGSQPQHF
-,TRBV2,13,few,TRBJ1-1,TGTGCCAGCAGTGAAGAGGGGGGATTTGGCGCTTTCTTT,CASSEEGGFGAFF
TRBD2,TRBV12-3/TRBV12-4,13,-,TRBJ2-3,TGTGCCAGCAGTTTGACTAGCGGATGGACGCAGTATTTT,CASSLTSGWTQYF
-,TRBV7-8,16,-,TRBJ2-6,TGTGCCAGCAGCTTAGGCCCGTTCTCTGGGGCCAACGTCCTGACTTTC,CASSLGPFSGANVLTF